This T cell receptor (beta chain) was identified in a study of regulatory T cells in long-lasting Graves disease. The germline V gene encodes CDR1 LNHDA and CDR2 SQIVND (reference sequence). V dropped 5 bases and J dropped 2; count of bases not matched to a gene: 10. The length of the CDR3 is 16 residues. This clonotype has ten or more counts. The antigen is not known. The TCR beta library used iRepertoire HTBI primers with Arm-PCR amplification of CDR3. One entry per CDR3 protein results from TCRdb running MiXCR on the multiplex PCR reads. The data show some 340,000 distinct CDR3 sequences, about 12% seen once. Stated time point: newly diagnosed GD, antithyroid drugs for less than 3 months. RNA from PBMCs was the source of the TCR library. Peripheral blood, roughly 9.2 milliliters per patient, was collected in EDTA tubes. Study conclusions and caveats: Compared with new cases, persistent Graves' patients showed reduced TCR diversity.

This sample also belongs to another study, concerning T cells in Graves' hyperthyroidism and ophthalmopathy. This second study says: Those patients with uncontrolled infection, other autoimmune disease, pregnancy or lactation were excluded.

The clonotype was recovered from a young woman with Graves disease. This chain joins TRBV19 and TRBJ2-3; 7 bases are a match to TRBD1. Sequencing was performed on peripheral blood mononuclear cells (PBMCs), taken at new diagnosis, from a patient treated with antithyroid drugs. The CDR3 region is CASSPRTGPYTDTQYF. The CDR3 DNA is TGTGCCAGTAGTCCCCGGACAGGTCCCTACACAGATACGCAGTATTTT.